This T cell receptor (beta chain) was identified during a study of blood T cell repertoires in COVID-19. Study at large: Some COVID-19 samples were acute and others convalescent; all came from the United States, Italy and Spain.

CDR3 length: 18 amino acids. V lost 6 bases and J lost 0; bases outside the gene matches: 13. CDR1 and CDR2 (germline): ENHRY, SYGVKD. Profiled with immunoSEQ multiplex PCR; TCRdb holds only in-frame clones, not every one. The sample has 150,000 to 200,000 clones, about four fifths seen once. V and J are TRBV10-3 and TRBJ2-2; 7 positions agree with TRBD2. The material sequenced was peripheral blood. The receptor comes from an older man who had recovered from COVID-19. The CDR3 here is CAIREIHGLAANTGELFF. DNA for the CDR3: TGTGCCATCAGGGAAATACACGGGCTAGCGGCGAACACCGGGGAGCTGTTTTTT.